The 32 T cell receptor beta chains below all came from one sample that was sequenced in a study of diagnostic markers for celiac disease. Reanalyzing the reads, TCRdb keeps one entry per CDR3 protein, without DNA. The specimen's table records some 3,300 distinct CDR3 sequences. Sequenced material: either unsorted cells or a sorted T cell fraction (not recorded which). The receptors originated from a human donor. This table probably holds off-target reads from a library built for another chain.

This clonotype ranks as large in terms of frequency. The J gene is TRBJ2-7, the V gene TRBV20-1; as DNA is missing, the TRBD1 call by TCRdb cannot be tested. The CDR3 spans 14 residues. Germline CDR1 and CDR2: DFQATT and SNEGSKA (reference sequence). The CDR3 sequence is CSAKTTRGINEQYF.

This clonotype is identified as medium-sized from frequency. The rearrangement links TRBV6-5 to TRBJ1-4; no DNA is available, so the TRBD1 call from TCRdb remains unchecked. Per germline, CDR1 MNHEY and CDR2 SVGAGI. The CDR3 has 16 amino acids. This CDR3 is CASSYSNTGVYEKLFF.

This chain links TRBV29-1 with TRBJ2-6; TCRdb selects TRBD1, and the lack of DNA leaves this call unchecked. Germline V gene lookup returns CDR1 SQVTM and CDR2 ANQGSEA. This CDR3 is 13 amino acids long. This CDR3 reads CSVQGGGANVLTF.

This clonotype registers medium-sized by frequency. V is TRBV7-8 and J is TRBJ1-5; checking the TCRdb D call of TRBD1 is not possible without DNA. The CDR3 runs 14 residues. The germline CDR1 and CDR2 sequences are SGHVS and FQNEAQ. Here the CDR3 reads CASSKTGNNQPQHF.

The CDR3 sequence: CASREGGTGARGNTIYF. V gene TRBV12-3 or TRBV12-4 combines with J gene TRBJ1-3; TCRdb returns TRBD1, unconfirmable since there is no DNA. This CDR3 comprises 17 residues.

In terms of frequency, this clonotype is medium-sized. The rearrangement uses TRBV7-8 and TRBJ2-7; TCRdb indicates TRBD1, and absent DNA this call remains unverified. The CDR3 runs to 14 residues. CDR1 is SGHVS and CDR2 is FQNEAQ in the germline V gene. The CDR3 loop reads CASSSRTGSHEQYF.

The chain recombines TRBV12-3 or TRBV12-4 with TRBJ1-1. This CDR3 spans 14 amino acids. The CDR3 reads CASSPRSIHTEAFF.

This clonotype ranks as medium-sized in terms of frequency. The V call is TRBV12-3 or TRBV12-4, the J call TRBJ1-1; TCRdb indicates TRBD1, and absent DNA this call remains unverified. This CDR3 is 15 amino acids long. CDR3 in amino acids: CASRPGDRPDTEAFF.

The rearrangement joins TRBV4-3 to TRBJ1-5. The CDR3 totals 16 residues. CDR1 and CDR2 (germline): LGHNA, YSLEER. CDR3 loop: CASSQDGQARNQPQHF.

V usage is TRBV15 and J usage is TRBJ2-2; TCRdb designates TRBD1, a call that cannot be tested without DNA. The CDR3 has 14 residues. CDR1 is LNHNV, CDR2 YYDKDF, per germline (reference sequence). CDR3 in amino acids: CATGDRVRTGELFF. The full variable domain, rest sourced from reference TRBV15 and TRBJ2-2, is DAMVIQNPRYQVTQFGKPVTLSCSQTLNHNVMYWYQQKSSQAPKLLFHYYDKDFNNEADTPDNFQSRRPNTSFCFLDIRSPGLGDTAMYLCATGDRVRTGELFFGEGSRLTVL.

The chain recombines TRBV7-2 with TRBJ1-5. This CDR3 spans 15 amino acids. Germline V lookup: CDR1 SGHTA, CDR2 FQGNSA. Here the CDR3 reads CASSLVRGSNQPQHF.

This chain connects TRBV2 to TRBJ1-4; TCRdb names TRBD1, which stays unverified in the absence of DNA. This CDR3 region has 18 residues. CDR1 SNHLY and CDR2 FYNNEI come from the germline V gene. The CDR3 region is CASTILGQETTTNEKLFF.

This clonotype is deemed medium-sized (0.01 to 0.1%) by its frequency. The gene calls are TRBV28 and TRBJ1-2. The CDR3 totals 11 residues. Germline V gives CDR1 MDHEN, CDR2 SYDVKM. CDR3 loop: CASAGGGGYTF.

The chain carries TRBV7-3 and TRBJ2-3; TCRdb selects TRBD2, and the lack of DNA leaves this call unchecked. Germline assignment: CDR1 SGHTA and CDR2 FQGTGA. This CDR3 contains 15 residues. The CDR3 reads CASSRGTTSTDTQYF. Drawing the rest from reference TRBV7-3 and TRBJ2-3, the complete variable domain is GAGVSQTPSNKVTEKGKYVELRCDPISGHTALYWYRQSLGQGPEFLIYFQGTGAADDSGLPNDRFFAVRPEGSVSTLKIQRTERGDSAVYLCASSRGTTSTDTQYFGPGTRLTVL.

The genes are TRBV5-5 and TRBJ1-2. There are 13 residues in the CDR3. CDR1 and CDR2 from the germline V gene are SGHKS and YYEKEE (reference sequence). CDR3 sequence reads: CASSLEGLDGYTF.

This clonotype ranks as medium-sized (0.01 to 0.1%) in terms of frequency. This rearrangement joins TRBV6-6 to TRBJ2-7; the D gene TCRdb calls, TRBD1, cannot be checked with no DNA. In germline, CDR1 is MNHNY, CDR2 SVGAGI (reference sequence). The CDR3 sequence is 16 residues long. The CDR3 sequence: CASSDGPGVQSYEQYF.

This CDR3 is CASSSHRVAEQFF. The chain is built from TRBV27 and TRBJ2-1. CDR1 and CDR2 from the germline V gene are MNHEY and SMNVEV (reference sequence). The CDR3 extends over 13 amino acids.

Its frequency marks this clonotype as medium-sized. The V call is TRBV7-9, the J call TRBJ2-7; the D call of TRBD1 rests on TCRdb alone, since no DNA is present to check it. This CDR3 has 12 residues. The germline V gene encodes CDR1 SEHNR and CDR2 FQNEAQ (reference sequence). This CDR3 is CASSLQGAEQYF.

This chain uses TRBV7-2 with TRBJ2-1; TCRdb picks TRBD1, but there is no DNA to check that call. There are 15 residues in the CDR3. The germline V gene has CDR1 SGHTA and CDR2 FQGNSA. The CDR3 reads CASRRTGQPAHEQFF.

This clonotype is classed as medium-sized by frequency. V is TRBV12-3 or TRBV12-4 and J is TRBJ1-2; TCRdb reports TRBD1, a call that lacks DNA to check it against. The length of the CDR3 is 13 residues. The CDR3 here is CASRDRGNYGYTF.

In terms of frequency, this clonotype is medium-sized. CDR3: CASSFGVGDLLFF. V gene TRBV13 combines with J gene TRBJ1-4; TCRdb's D call of TRBD1 is untestable without DNA. The V gene's germline CDR1 is PRHDT and CDR2 FYEKMQ (reference sequence). This CDR3 comprises 13 residues. Variable domain in full (rest from reference TRBV13 and TRBJ1-4): AAGVIQSPRHLIKEKRETATLKCYPIPRHDTVYWYQQGPGQDPQFLISFYEKMQSDKGSIPDRFSAQQFSDYHSELNMSSLELGDSALYFCASSFGVGDLLFFGSGTQLSVL.

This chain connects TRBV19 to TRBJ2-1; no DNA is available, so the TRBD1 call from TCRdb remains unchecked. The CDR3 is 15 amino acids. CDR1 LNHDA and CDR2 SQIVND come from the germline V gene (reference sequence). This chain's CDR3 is CASSTSYNRGNEQFF.

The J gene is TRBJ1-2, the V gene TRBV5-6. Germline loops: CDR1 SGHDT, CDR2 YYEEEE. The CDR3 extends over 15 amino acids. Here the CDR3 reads CASSIWSGITGGYTF. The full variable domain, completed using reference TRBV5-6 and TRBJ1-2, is DAGVTQSPTHLIKTRGQQVTLRCSPKSGHDTVSWYQQALGQGPQFIFQYYEEEERQRGNFPDRFSGHQFPNYSSELNVNALLLGDSALYLCASSIWSGITGGYTFGSGTRLTVV.

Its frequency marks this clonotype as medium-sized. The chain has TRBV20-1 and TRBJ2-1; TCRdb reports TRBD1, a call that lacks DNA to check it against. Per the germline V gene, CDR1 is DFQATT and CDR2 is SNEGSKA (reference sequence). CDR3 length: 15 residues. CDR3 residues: CSARETGVTYNEQFF.

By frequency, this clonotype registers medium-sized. CDR3 residues: CASSLYAAMNTEAFF. The chain carries TRBV27 and TRBJ1-1. CDR1 is MNHEY, CDR2 SMNVEV, per germline (reference sequence). The CDR3 extends over 15 amino acids.

CDR3 amino acids: CASTVRATGEQFF. The chain combines TRBV7-9 with TRBJ2-1; TCRdb proposes TRBD1, but this gene call is untestable without DNA. Germline loops: CDR1 SEHNR, CDR2 FQNEAQ (reference sequence). The CDR3 loop spans 13 amino acids. Full variable domain (missing parts from reference TRBV7-9 and TRBJ2-1): DTGVSQNPRHKITKRGQNVTFRCDPISEHNRLYWYRQTLGQGPEFLTYFQNEAQLEKSRLLSDRFSAERPKGSFSTLEIQRTEQGDSAMYLCASTVRATGEQFFGPGTRLTVL.

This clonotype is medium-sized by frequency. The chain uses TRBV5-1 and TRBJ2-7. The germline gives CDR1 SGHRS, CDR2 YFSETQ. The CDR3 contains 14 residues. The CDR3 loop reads CASSFDPESYEQYF.

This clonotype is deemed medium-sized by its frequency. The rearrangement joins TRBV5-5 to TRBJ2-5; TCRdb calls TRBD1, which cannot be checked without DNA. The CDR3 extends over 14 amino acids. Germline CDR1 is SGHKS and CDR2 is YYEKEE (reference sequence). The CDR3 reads CASSSWTGQETQYF. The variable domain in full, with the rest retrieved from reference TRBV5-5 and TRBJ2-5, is DAGVTQSPTHLIKTRGQQVTLRCSPISGHKSVSWYQQVLGQGPQFIFQYYEKEERGRGNFPDRFSARQFPNYSSELNVNALLLGDSALYLCASSSWTGQETQYFGPGTRLLVL.

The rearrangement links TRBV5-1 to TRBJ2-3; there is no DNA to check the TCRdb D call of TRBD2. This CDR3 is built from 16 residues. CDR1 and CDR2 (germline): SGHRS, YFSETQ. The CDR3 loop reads CASSPGGTSRSDTQYF.

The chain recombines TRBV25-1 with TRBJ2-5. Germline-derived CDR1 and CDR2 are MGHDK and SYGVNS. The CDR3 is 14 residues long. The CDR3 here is CASSEYVYQETQYF.

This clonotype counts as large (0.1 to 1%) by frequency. The CDR3: CASSYLTRSAEAFF. The rearrangement links TRBV4-3 to TRBJ1-1. Germline V lookup: CDR1 LGHNA, CDR2 YSLEER. The CDR3 is made up of 14 amino acids.

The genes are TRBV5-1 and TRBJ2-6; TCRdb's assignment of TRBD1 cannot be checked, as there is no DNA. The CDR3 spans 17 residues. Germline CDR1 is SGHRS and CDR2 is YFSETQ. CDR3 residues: CASSPSTGSSGANVLTF.